This T cell receptor beta chain was documented in a study of cytomegalovirus exposure and HLA in healthy donors. Whole-study results and caveats: Later analysis identified a missense DCLRE1C variant that was linked to TCR beta V- and J-gene trimming. Researchers counted approximately 160 TCR beta chains as cytomegalovirus-associated.

PCR amplification relied on 60 Vbeta primers (plus 13 Jbeta primers). Data came from immunoSEQ multiplex PCR; TCRdb stores just in-frame clones and leaves some out. The sample has some 110,000 clones, approximately 58% seen once. Remarks on this clone: Its specificity is unknown.

It was healthy bone marrow donors who served as donors. The TCR originated in a woman younger than 45 in good health and CMV-seronegative. Sample: PBMCs.

CDR3 sequence reads: CASSHPGGRNTIYF. In nucleotides, the CDR3 is TGTGCCAGCAGTCATCCTGGGGGGAGAAACACCATATATTTT. The chain couples TRBV6-5 to TRBJ1-3; D is possibly TRBD1 (5 bases). The ends were cut back, 5 bases at V and 5 bases at J, with 13 bases in the middle. The CDR3 has 14 amino acids. The germline CDR1 and CDR2 sequences are MNHEY and SVGAGI.